This T cell receptor beta chain was sequenced in a study of Ad26.COV2.S vaccination and SARS-CoV-2 variants. Generated by immunoSEQ multiplex PCR, the TCRdb table keeps only in-frame clones and is missing some. This table has some 190,000 clones, 70% to 90% appearing once. V was pared by 9 bases and J by 8 bases, with 12 bases of the junction left unmatched. Per the germline V gene, CDR1 is ENHRY and CDR2 is SYGVKD. This CDR3 contains 14 residues. Study-wide findings and caveats: Vaccine recipients showed a spike-specific TCR breadth that was higher than in placebo recipients. A substantial breadth of spike-specific CD8+ and CD4+ T cell responses after vaccination has been reported. Breadth of non-spike TCRs did not differ between vaccinees and placebo recipients.

This clone was seen only once. Its antigen is undetermined. Sequencing was performed on peripheral blood, taken after recovery from COVID-19. The receptor was derived from a human donor who had recovered from COVID-19. The chain couples TRBV10-3 to TRBJ2-3; TRBD2 aligns across 9 bases. CDR3 in DNA: TGTGCCATTGCTAGCGGGGCCCCGGTGGGTACGCAGTATTTT. This sequence encodes CAIASGAPVGTQYF.